A single sample gave rise to the 22 T cell receptor beta chains below, sequenced in a study of beta chain features in type 1 diabetes. Sequencing targeted expressed TCRB transcripts, as all isolated RNA had been reverse transcribed. Method: immunoSEQ multiplex PCR; TCRdb's copy keeps in-frame clones and lacks some. The top ten clones hold 5.5% to 7.5% of a sample with 250,000 to 350,000 clones, 11% to 15% of them seen once. Sequencing input: central memory CD4+ T cells from blood. These receptor sequences come from a man aged 25 to 40 in good health.

In this sample, this clone turned up a few times. The rearrangement links TRBV7-2 to TRBJ2-1; D remains unclear. The CDR3 extends over 15 amino acids. Germline V gene sequence: CDR1 SGHTA, CDR2 FQGNSA. The V end was cut by 4 bases, the J end by 2 bases, with 12 bases between. CDR3 DNA sequence: TGTGCCAGCAGCTCACGTCCCGACGCCTACAATGAGCAGTTCTTC. Its translation is CASSSRPDAYNEQFF. Complete variable domain (other parts from reference TRBV7-2 and TRBJ2-1): GAGVSQSPSNKVTEKGKDVELRCDPISGHTALYWYRQSLGQGLEFLIYFQGNSAPDKSGLPSDRFSAERTGGSVSTLTIQRTQQEDSAVYLCASSSRPDAYNEQFFGPGTRLTVL.

The J gene is TRBJ1-1, the V gene TRBV4-2; D gene ambiguous. CDR3 size: 15 residues. V shed 3 bases and J shed 1 base, with 12 bases lying between them. Per the germline V gene, CDR1 is LGHNA and CDR2 is YNFKEQ. CDR3 sequence reads: CASSHAGRRNTEAFF. In nucleotides, the CDR3 is TGTGCCAGCAGCCACGCCGGGAGGCGGAACACTGAAGCTTTCTTT.

The chain is built from TRBV5-4 and TRBJ2-3; 7 positions agree with TRBD1. Germline CDR1 SGHNT, CDR2 YYREEE (reference sequence). V lost 1 base to trimming and J lost 4 bases; unmatched junction nucleotides: 3. The CDR3 is 14 residues long. The CDR3 DNA reads as TGTGCCAGCAGCTTGAATCAGGGGGCAGATACGCAGTATTTT. It codes for CASSLNQGADTQYF.

This chain connects TRBV6-6 to TRBJ2-7, with TRBD1 matching 8 bases. CDR1 MNHNY and CDR2 SVGAGI come from the germline V gene (reference sequence). This CDR3 comprises 13 residues. V gave up 6 bases and J gave up 7 bases; unmatched junction bases: 8. This CDR3 reads CASSRGQGHEQYV. The CDR3 nucleotides read TGTGCCAGCAGCCGAGGACAGGGCCATGAGCAGTACGTC.

This chain links TRBV9 with TRBJ2-7, with 8 bases fitting TRBD1. Per germline, CDR1 SGDLS and CDR2 YYNGEE. The CDR3 has 18 amino acids. V trimming: 0 bases; J trimming: 3 bases; junction bases outside the gene matches: 14. As DNA, the CDR3 is TGTGCCAGCAGCGTAGATATCACGGGCGAGGGACAGGTCTACGAGCAGTACTTC. This gives the protein CASSVDITGEGQVYEQYF.

The V call is TRBV11-2, the J call TRBJ2-5; the match to TRBD1 covers 7 bases. Germline V gene lookup returns CDR1 SGHAT and CDR2 FQNNGV. J gave up 5 bases and V 1 base, and 7 bases lay outside the gene matches. This CDR3 has 15 residues. DNA of the CDR3: TGTGCCAGCAGCTTAGGCCAGGGGGTAGGGGAGACCCAGTACTTC. It specifies CASSLGQGVGETQYF. The full variable domain, with the rest looked up from reference TRBV11-2 and TRBJ2-5, is EAGVAQSPRYKIIEKRQSVAFWCNPISGHATLYWYQQILGQGPKLLIQFQNNGVVDDSQLPKDRFSAERLKGVDSTLKIQPAKLEDSAVYLCASSLGQGVGETQYFGPGTRLLVL.

A few counts support this clone. The chain joins TRBV27 to TRBJ2-7, with 7 bases fitting TRBD1. The CDR3 length is 17 residues. Unmatched junction bases numbered 15, after V lost 5 bases and J lost 2 bases. Per germline, CDR1 MNHEY and CDR2 SMNVEV (reference sequence). The CDR3 spells CASSPTGVERGPYEQYF. As DNA, the CDR3 is TGTGCCAGCAGTCCCACAGGCGTAGAAAGGGGGCCCTACGAGCAGTACTTC.

The chain is built from TRBV5-4 and TRBJ1-2; no definite D call. Deletions cut 0 bases from V and 3 bases from J, with 9 bases between. This CDR3 spans 14 amino acids. Germline V lookup: CDR1 SGHNT, CDR2 YYREEE (reference sequence). Written as DNA, the CDR3 is TGTGCCAGCAGCTTGGCCGAGGAGGACTATGGCTACACCTTC. Translated: CASSLAEEDYGYTF.

This clone was recorded a few times. The chain uses TRBV5-6 and TRBJ2-7, with 8 bases lining up with TRBD1. V lost 6 bases to trimming and J lost 5 bases; unmatched junction nucleotides: 10. This CDR3 is built from 14 residues. Germline V lookup: CDR1 SGHDT, CDR2 YYEEEE. The CDR3 nucleotides read TGTGCCAGCAAGAGGGGGCAGGGGGCCCACGAGCAGTACGTC. Its translation is CASKRGQGAHEQYV.

The rearrangement links TRBV2 to TRBJ2-2; 8 positions match TRBD2. Unmatched junction bases numbered 3, after V lost 6 bases and J lost 3 bases. The germline V gene encodes CDR1 SNHLY and CDR2 FYNNEI. The CDR3 length is 14 residues. CDR3 nucleotides: TGTGCCAGCAGAGGGACTAGAGACACCGGGGAGCTGTTTTTT. It specifies CASRGTRDTGELFF.

In regard to this clone: One junction end disagrees with the germline gene, perhaps due to a read error. This sequence joins TRBV6-4 and TRBJ2-3; D remains ambiguous. This CDR3 contains 16 residues. Germline lookup yields CDR1 MRHNA and CDR2 SNTAGT. As DNA, the CDR3 is TGTGCCAGCAGTGACGCGAGACCGTATCCCACATATACGCAGTATTTT. Protein: CASSDARPYPTYTQYF.

J is TRBJ1-1 and V is TRBV2; TRBD1 is a possible D gene (5 bases). With 5 bases removed from V and 5 bases from J, the gap between germline ends came to 12 bases. The germline CDR1 and CDR2 sequences are SNHLY and FYNNEI. CDR3 length: 13 residues. The CDR3 here is CASSIDGGTEAFF. In DNA, the CDR3 is TGTGCCAGCAGTATCGACGGGGGGACTGAAGCTTTCTTT.

This clone showed up just a few times. This chain uses TRBV7-6 with TRBJ2-6, with TRBD1 identical over 9 bases. CDR3 size: 17 residues. V lost 5 bases, J lost 2 bases, and 7 bases stayed unmatched. CDR1 and CDR2 (germline): SGHVS, FNYEAQ. In nucleotides, the CDR3 is TGTGCCAGCAGCCCCTGGACAGGGGCGACTGGGGCCAACGTCCTGACTTTC. This gives the protein CASSPWTGATGANVLTF.

This clone occurred a few times. The V and J genes are TRBV7-8 and TRBJ2-4; D unresolved. The CDR3 spans 19 residues. V lost 2 bases and J 0 bases, leaving 20 bases between the germline ends. Germline-derived CDR1 and CDR2 are SGHVS and FQNEAQ. The CDR3 loop reads CASSLLERPGRIAKNIQYF. The CDR3 DNA sequence: TGTGCCAGCAGCTTATTGGAGCGTCCCGGCCGAATAGCCAAAAACATTCAGTACTTC.

The chain recombines TRBV4-3 with TRBJ1-5; a weak D match, TRBD1 (6 bases). Trimming shortened V by 1 base and J by 0 bases, and 16 bases separated the two germline ends. Germline lookup yields CDR1 LGHNA and CDR2 YSLEER. The CDR3 runs 18 residues. CDR3 DNA: TGCGCCAGCAGCCAAGTAGTACAGGGACCGACTAGCAATCAGCCCCAGCATTTT. Protein: CASSQVVQGPTSNQPQHF.

The table lists this clone with a few counts. V gene TRBV6-6 combines with J gene TRBJ1-3, with D tentatively TRBD1 (6 bases). Germline CDR1 is MNHNY and CDR2 is SVGAGI (reference sequence). V lost 6 bases, J lost 0 bases, and 12 bases lay in between. CDR3 length: 15 residues. The CDR3 protein is CASSLTGASGNTIYF. The CDR3 nucleotides read TGTGCCAGCAGCCTGACAGGCGCCTCTGGAAACACCATATATTTT.

J is TRBJ1-2 and V is TRBV19; D unresolved. The CDR3 runs to 15 residues. Trimming took off 3 bases at V and 6 bases at J, with 17 bases between the two ends. The germline CDR1 and CDR2 sequences are LNHDA and SQIVND (reference sequence). This CDR3 is CASSIPSTFSNGYTF. Here the CDR3 DNA reads TGTGCCAGTAGTATTCCTTCGACATTTTCGAATGGCTACACCTTC.

This clone was counted only a few times. The chain employs TRBV6-1 and TRBJ1-1; maybe TRBD1 (5 bases). V was cut by 4 bases and J by 8 bases, with 14 bases left in between. CDR3 length equals 13 residues. The germline gives CDR1 MNHNS, CDR2 SASEGT. The DNA for the CDR3 is TGTGCCAGCAGTGCCCAGGGCCCCTGGGAAGCTTTCTTT. Translating it yields CASSAQGPWEAFF.

This clone was detected only a few times. The CDR3 sequence: CASSQWEKLFF. CDR3 DNA: TGTGCCAGCAGCCAATGGGAAAAACTGTTTTTT. This chain connects TRBV14 to TRBJ1-4; D gene uncertain. Germline values: CDR1 SGHDN, CDR2 FVKESK. The CDR3 runs to 11 residues. V was clipped by 2 bases and J by 8 bases, with 3 bases between them.

This clone was found a few times. The chain employs TRBV18 and TRBJ2-3; 7 nucleotides align to TRBD1. The CDR3 contains 18 residues. Unmatched junction bases numbered 13, after V lost 4 bases and J lost 0 bases. CDR1 KGHSH and CDR2 LQKENI come from the germline V gene. CDR3 residues: CASSREQVGTVSTDTQYF. The DNA of the CDR3 is TGTGCCAGCTCACGCGAACAAGTAGGGACAGTTAGCACAGATACGCAGTATTTT.

In its sample, this clone was seen a few times. With a far larger clone one base away, a read error is the likely cause. This chain connects TRBV5-4 to TRBJ2-7, with TRBD2 matching over 7 bases. In germline, CDR1 is SGHNT, CDR2 YYREEE (reference sequence). This CDR3 is 16 amino acids long. The CDR3 nucleotides read TGTGCCTGCAGCTTGGCCATGGGGGGGAACGAACACGAGCAGTACTTC. Translation: CACSLAMGGNEHEQYF.

This clone was found a few times. The chain recombines TRBV20-1 with TRBJ2-7; the D is unclear. CDR1 is DFQATT, CDR2 SNEGSKA, per germline (reference sequence). The CDR3 runs 10 residues. V lost 3 bases and J 9 bases, leaving 9 bases between the germline ends. CDR3 in amino acids: CSASIIGQYV. As DNA, the CDR3 is TGCAGTGCTAGTATCATAGGGCAGTACGTC.